These 16 T cell receptor beta chains originate from one sample sequenced in a study of radiation and T cells in renal cell carcinoma. Profiled with immunoSEQ multiplex PCR; TCRdb holds only in-frame clones, not every one. The sample shows about 16,000 clones, about 50% of them seen only once. Treatment defined: treatment-naive control, cytoreductive nephrectomy. The sample in question was tumor tissue, obtained from a patient whose treatment was nephrectomy without radiotherapy. The receptors derive from a man between 40 and 49 years old with renal cell carcinoma.

A remark on this clone: Within the sample, other DNA sequences also encode this same CDR3. This chain connects TRBV6-1 to TRBJ2-6; 8 nucleotides line up with TRBD1. The ends lost 6 bases at V and 0 bases at J; junction bases unmatched: 1. Germline V CDR1 and CDR2: MNHNS, SASEGT. The CDR3 runs 15 residues. As DNA, the CDR3 is TGTGCCAGCAGAACAGGGGGCTCTGGGGCCAACGTCCTGACTTTC. Translated, it gives CASRTGGSGANVLTF.

The chain links TRBV30 to TRBJ1-3, with unresolved D. V was shortened by 4 bases and J by 3 bases, with 4 bases between the two germline ends. This CDR3 contains 11 residues. CDR1 is GTSNPN and CDR2 is SVGIG in the germline V gene (reference sequence). The chain's CDR3 is CAWNHGNTIYF. CDR3 nucleotide sequence: TGTGCCTGGAATCATGGAAACACCATATATTTT.

The rearrangement uses TRBV11-2 and TRBJ1-6, with 12 positions matching TRBD1. The CDR3 has 17 residues. Trimming cost V 3 bases and J 8 bases; bases outside gene matches: 8. CDR1 and CDR2 (germline): SGHAT, FQNNGV. CDR3 loop: CASSFGTGGASDSPLHF. In nucleotides, the CDR3 is TGTGCCAGCAGCTTTGGGACAGGGGGCGCTTCGGATTCACCCCTCCACTTT.

In this sample, this clone turned up a few times. The chain joins TRBV5-6 to TRBJ2-1, with 7 bases that match TRBD1. J lost 4 bases, V lost 3 bases, and 10 bases had no gene match. The germline CDR1 and CDR2 sequences are SGHDT and YYEEEE. The CDR3 is 16 amino acids. The CDR3 here is CASSSPTGPDYNEQFF. CDR3 sequence (DNA): TGTGCCAGCAGCTCCCCGACAGGGCCGGATTACAATGAGCAGTTCTTC. Full variable domain (missing parts from reference TRBV5-6 and TRBJ2-1): DAGVTQSPTHLIKTRGQQVTLRCSPKSGHDTVSWYQQALGQGPQFIFQYYEEEERQRGNFPDRFSGHQFPNYSSELNVNALLLGDSALYLCASSSPTGPDYNEQFFGPGTRLTVL.

The chain combines TRBV20-1 with TRBJ2-7, with D perhaps TRBD2 (5 bases). CDR3 length: 11 amino acids. The germline V gene encodes CDR1 DFQATT and CDR2 SNEGSKA (reference sequence). V was clipped by 6 bases and J by 7 bases, with 13 bases between them. The CDR3 DNA follows: TGCAGTGCCCAACTCGGGGAGGAGCAGTACTTC. Residues: CSAQLGEEQYF.

The rearrangement links TRBV5-4 to TRBJ2-5; 7 nucleotides match TRBD2. With V trimmed by 3 bases and J by 3 bases, 5 bases remained unmatched. CDR1 and CDR2 (germline): SGHNT, YYREEE (reference sequence). This CDR3 is 14 amino acids long. The CDR3 spells CASSSQRGKETQYF. In nucleotides, the CDR3 is TGTGCCAGCAGCTCCCAGCGGGGTAAAGAGACCCAGTACTTC.

The rearrangement joins TRBV19 to TRBJ2-1; D ambiguous. This CDR3 is built from 16 residues. Trimming left V 1 base short and J 5 bases short, with 15 bases between. Germline CDR1 is LNHDA and CDR2 is SQIVND (reference sequence). The CDR3 sequence is CASSIAGLGRDNEQFF. In DNA, the CDR3 is TGTGCCAGTAGTATAGCTGGGCTAGGGCGAGACAATGAGCAGTTCTTC.

This clone came up once. This CDR3 is CASRGQGGNEQFF. DNA of the CDR3: TGTGCCAGCAGGGGACAGGGAGGTAATGAGCAGTTCTTC. V and J are TRBV2 and TRBJ2-1; 9 nucleotides match TRBD1. The CDR3 consists of 13 residues. Germline loops: CDR1 SNHLY, CDR2 FYNNEI. V gave up 6 bases and J gave up 7 bases; unmatched junction bases: 4. The whole variable domain, remainder taken from reference TRBV2 and TRBJ2-1, is EPEVTQTPSHQVTQMGQEVILRCVPISNHLYFYWYRQILGQKVEFLVSFYNNEISEKSEIFDDQFSVERPDGSNFTLKIRSTKLEDSAMYFCASRGQGGNEQFFGPGTRLTVL.

This clone was detected a few times. This chain links TRBV6-4 with TRBJ2-3; TRBD2 matches 14 bases. Trimming cost V 8 bases and J 4 bases; bases outside gene matches: 5. From germline, CDR1 is MRHNA and CDR2 SNTAGT. The CDR3 is 15 residues long. CDR3 nucleotide sequence: TGTGCCAGCGCGGGGACTAGCGGGAGTCCAGATACGCAGTATTTT. Protein: CASAGTSGSPDTQYF.

Judged by abundance, this clone is medium-sized (0.01 to 0.1%). This rearrangement joins TRBV15 to TRBJ1-5; the match to TRBD1 covers 8 bases. Germline V gene lookup returns CDR1 LNHNV and CDR2 YYDKDF (reference sequence). The CDR3 spans 16 residues. V lost 0 bases and J lost 7; bases outside the gene matches: 8. The CDR3 protein is CATSRDRQGAGQPQHF. Here the CDR3 DNA reads TGTGCCACCAGCAGAGATCGGCAGGGGGCAGGACAGCCCCAGCATTTT. Full variable domain (outside the CDR3, taken from reference TRBV15 and TRBJ1-5): DAMVIQNPRYQVTQFGKPVTLSCSQTLNHNVMYWYQQKSSQAPKLLFHYYDKDFNNEADTPDNFQSRRPNTSFCFLDIRSPGLGDTAMYLCATSRDRQGAGQPQHFGDGTRLSIL.

This clone was seen more than once but under ten times. DNA of the CDR3: TGTGCCAGCAGTTCGGGAAGGAGTCAGCCCCAGCATTTT. Residues: CASSSGRSQPQHF. The V call is TRBV6-5, the J call TRBJ1-5, with D hard to call. CDR1 is MNHEY and CDR2 is SVGAGI in the germline V gene. With 4 bases removed from V and 6 bases from J, the gap between germline ends came to 10 bases. The CDR3 length is 13 residues.

The gene calls are TRBV9 and TRBJ2-5, with 9 bases that match TRBD2. Trimming removed 1 base from V and 10 bases from J; junction bases left unmatched: 11. The V gene's germline CDR1 is SGDLS and CDR2 YYNGEE. This CDR3 has 15 amino acids. CDR3 region: CASSVFSGGFQGQYF. The CDR3 DNA follows: TGTGCCAGCAGCGTATTTAGCGGGGGATTTCAAGGCCAGTACTTC. Filled out from reference TRBV9 and TRBJ2-5, the complete variable domain reads DSGVTQTPKHLITATGQRVTLRCSPRSGDLSVYWYQQSLDQGLQFLIQYYNGEERAKGNILERFSAQQFPDLHSELNLSSLELGDSALYFCASSVFSGGFQGQYFGPGTRLLVL.

The CDR3 nucleotides read TGTGCCAGCAGCCTGAAGGGACGTCGGGATACGCAGTATTTT. It yields the protein CASSLKGRRDTQYF. J is TRBJ2-3 and V is TRBV7-9; tentatively, D is TRBD1 or TRBD2 (5 bases each). Germline CDR1 is SEHNR and CDR2 is FQNEAQ (reference sequence). The V and J ends lost 5 bases and 6 bases respectively, with 15 bases between them. The CDR3 spans 14 residues.

By share of the sample, this clone is medium-sized. The chain employs TRBV9 and TRBJ2-2; D gene unclear. Germline CDR1 SGDLS, CDR2 YYNGEE. The V end was cut by 1 base, the J end by 4 bases, with 11 bases between. CDR3 length: 15 amino acids. In nucleotides, the CDR3 is TGTGCCAGCAGCGTATCAAGGGCAATCACCGGGGAGCTGTTTTTT. Its protein product is CASSVSRAITGELFF.

The chain carries TRBV7-2 and TRBJ2-4; D tentatively fits TRBD1 or TRBD2 (6 bases each). Germline V gene sequence: CDR1 SGHTA, CDR2 FQGNSA. V shed 5 bases and J shed 6 bases, with 17 bases lying between them. The CDR3 is made up of 15 amino acids. As DNA, the CDR3 is TGTGCCAGCAGCCCTGGAGGGGGAAGGGGAAACATTCAGTACTTC. Translating it yields CASSPGGGRGNIQYF.

This clone was seen only once. The same CDR3 can be traced to other DNA sequences in this sample. This chain uses TRBV18 with TRBJ2-5; no reliable D call. V shed 2 bases and J shed 1 base, with 5 bases lying between them. CDR1 and CDR2 (germline): KGHSH, LQKENI. The length of the CDR3 is 13 residues. This CDR3 is CASSPDLQETQYF. The CDR3 bases are TGTGCCAGCTCACCAGACCTCCAAGAGACCCAGTACTTC.